A selection of T cell receptor beta chains follows, all from one sample in a study of blood T cell repertoires in COVID-19. The method was immunoSEQ multiplex PCR; TCRdb's version includes in-frame clones alone and lacks a portion of them. Among roughly 120,000 clones listed, 88% were seen once. Material: peripheral blood. The source of these receptors is a woman aged 50 to 60 with active or convalescent COVID-19. CDR3s include the opening cysteine and the closing phenylalanine or tryptophan. A D gene is named only where the DNA matches it firmly. For some rows the clone size is stated as once, few or many, or as a class when expanded; others skip it.

d_call clone_size j_call v_call cdr3_nt cdr3_aa
- - TRBJ2-2 TRBV10-3 TGTGCCATGTGGGGCAAAACCGGGGAGCTGTTTTTT CAMWGKTGELFF
- - TRBJ2-7 TRBV28 TGTGCCAGCGGCTCCTCTCTCTACGAGCAGTACTTC CASGSSLYEQYF
TRBD1 - TRBJ1-5 TRBV28 TGTGCCAGCACCGCAGGAGCGAAGCTAACGACAGGGCACCATCGTCAGCCCCAGCATTTT CASTAGAKLTTGHHRQPQHF
TRBD1 - TRBJ2-5 TRBV7-8 TGTGCCAGCACAACCGGGACAGGACTGGGGGAGACCCAGTACTTC CASTTGTGLGETQYF
- - TRBJ2-5 TRBV19 TGTGCCAGTAGTCTAAATGATGAGGCCGCGGGGACCCAGTACTTC CASSLNDEAAGTQYF
TRBD1 - TRBJ1-2 TRBV7-3 TGTGCCAGCAGCTCGACAGGGGCGGACTATGGCTACACCTTC CASSSTGADYGYTF
- once TRBJ1-4 TRBV28 TGTGCCAGCAGTTTTGGGGGGGAGGCTGGAAAACTGTTTTTT CASSFGGEAGKLFF
TRBD1 - TRBJ1-3 TRBV19 TGTGCCAGTAGTGACCGGGACAGGGGTTCCGGAAACACCATATATTTT CASSDRDRGSGNTIYF
TRBD1 - TRBJ2-1 TRBV4-2 TGTGCCAGCAGCCAAGATGGGGCGGGACAGGGGGCGGGGGGGCAGTTCTTC CASSQDGAGQGAGGQFF
TRBD1 few TRBJ1-2 TRBV6-5 TGTGCCAGCAGTTACAGGCCAGGGGGCTATGGCTACACCTTC CASSYRPGGYGYTF
- - TRBJ1-5 TRBV9 TGTGCCAGCAGCGTAGGCCCGGGTTGGGAGCCCCAGCATTTT CASSVGPGWEPQHF
TRBD1 - TRBJ2-3 TRBV4-3 TGCGCCAGCAGCCACAACAGGGGGCCCACAGATACGCAGTATTTT CASSHNRGPTDTQYF
- - TRBJ2-7 TRBV19 TGTGCCAGTAGCCTAGCGCCATCTGCCTACGAGCAGTACTTC CASSLAPSAYEQYF
TRBD1 - TRBJ2-3 TRBV28 TGTGCCAGCAGAGCAACCCAGGGGGCGGCAGATACGCAGTATTTT CASRATQGAADTQYF
- once TRBJ1-2 TRBV2 TGTGCCAGCAGGGTGAGGGAGGAAACTCTTGGCTACACCTTC CASRVREETLGYTF
- - TRBJ2-4 TRBV5-4 TGTGCCAGCAGCTTGGGACAGCCCATGGCCAAAAACATTCAGTACTTC CASSLGQPMAKNIQYF
TRBD2 once TRBJ2-1 TRBV7-9 TGTGCCAGCAGGGGACTAGCGGGCTACAATGAGCAGTTCTTC CASRGLAGYNEQFF
TRBD1 - TRBJ1-5 TRBV19 TGTGCCAGTAGATTCCTTCCGGGACAGACCAATCAGCCCCAGCATTTT CASRFLPGQTNQPQHF
- - TRBJ2-1 TRBV4-1 TGCGCCAGCAGCCACCGTGGGGGGACAGTCAACAATGAGCAGTTCTTC CASSHRGGTVNNEQFF
TRBD1 - TRBJ2-1 TRBV27 TGTGCCAGCAGTAGGCTCGCGGGACAGGGAGGCAATGAGCAGTTCTTC CASSRLAGQGGNEQFF
TRBD2 - TRBJ2-3 TRBV6-2/TRBV6-3 TGTGCCAGCAGTCCCGGGACTAGCGGGATAATGACAGATACGCAGTATTTT CASSPGTSGIMTDTQYF
TRBD1 - TRBJ1-5 TRBV18 TGTGCCAGCGCAAGCGGAGGGGGCGAGAATCAGCCCCAGCATTTT CASASGGGENQPQHF
TRBD1 - TRBJ2-1 TRBV5-6 TGTGCCAGCAGCGACGGGACAGCTTACAATGAGCAGTTCTTC CASSDGTAYNEQFF
TRBD1 - TRBJ2-7 TRBV9 TGTGCCAGCAGCCCGGACAGGAGTTACTACGAGCAGTACTTC CASSPDRSYYEQYF
- - TRBJ2-4 TRBV4-3 TGCGCCAGCAGCCAAGAAGCGGGTAGAGCCAAAAACATTCAGTACTTC CASSQEAGRAKNIQYF
- - TRBJ1-2 TRBV5-6 TGTGCCAGTGCGCGGGGGCCCCACTATGGCTACACCTTC CASARGPHYGYTF
TRBD1 - TRBJ1-5 TRBV28 TGTGCCAGCAGCCGAACAGGGGGCTACAATCAGCCCCAGCATTTT CASSRTGGYNQPQHF
- - TRBJ2-1 TRBV30 TGTGCCTGGAAACCCCTAGGAGATGAGCAGTTCTTC CAWKPLGDEQFF
TRBD2 - TRBJ2-5 TRBV6-5 TGTGCCAGCTTTAGGGGAGCGGGAGGGGATCAGACCCAGTACTTC CASFRGAGGDQTQYF
- once TRBJ2-1 TRBV15 TGTGCCACCAGCCCCCGACGGGATGAGCAGTTCTTC CATSPRRDEQFF
TRBD1 - TRBJ1-1 TRBV28 TGTGCCAGCAGTTTAGCTACAGGGGATGGTACTGAAGCTTTCTTT CASSLATGDGTEAFF
TRBD2 - TRBJ2-3 TRBV5-1 TGCGCCAGCAGCTTGGAACCTAGCGGGATCACAGATACGCAGTATTTT CASSLEPSGITDTQYF
TRBD2 - TRBJ2-1 TRBV7-9 TGTGCCAGCAGCTACGGGACTAGCGAATACTACAATGAGCAGTTCTTC CASSYGTSEYYNEQFF
- - TRBJ1-3 TRBV7-2 TGTGCCAGCAGCCCCGGACAAATACGTTCCGGAAACACCATATATTTT CASSPGQIRSGNTIYF
- - TRBJ2-1 TRBV6-2/TRBV6-3 TGTGCCAGCAGTCTTGGGACATATGAGCAGTTCTTC CASSLGTYEQFF
- - TRBJ2-7 TRBV12-3/TRBV12-4 TGTGCCAGTAAGGGAGAGAGCTCCTACGAGCAGTACTTC CASKGESSYEQYF
- - TRBJ1-2 TRBV30 TGTGCCTGGAGTGTACTTCGGGGGAGCAACTATGGCTACACCTTC CAWSVLRGSNYGYTF
- - TRBJ2-7 TRBV11-2 TGTGCCAGCAGCTTAGATACACGGCAGTACTTC CASSLDTRQYF
TRBD1 - TRBJ2-3 TRBV19 TGTGCCAGTAGTTCCCGGGACAGGGGGTACACAGATACGCAGTATTTT CASSSRDRGYTDTQYF
- - TRBJ1-5 TRBV15 TGTGCCACCAGCCTTTCGGGAGATAGCAATCAGCCCCAGCATTTT CATSLSGDSNQPQHF
- - TRBJ2-7 TRBV9 TGTGCCAGCAGCGTAGGCGGGGCCTTCTACGAGCAGTACTTC CASSVGGAFYEQYF
TRBD1 once TRBJ2-7 TRBV12-3/TRBV12-4 TGTGCCAGCAGTTTCCAGGGGGCGTCCGAGCAGTACTTC CASSFQGASEQYF
- - TRBJ1-1 TRBV7-9 TGTGCCAGCAGCTTATCCGTGAACACTGAAGCTTTCTTT CASSLSVNTEAFF
TRBD1 - TRBJ1-1 TRBV28 TGTGCCAGCAGGGCGACAGGGGGCAGGGCTTTCTTT CASRATGGRAFF
TRBD1 - TRBJ1-3 TRBV5-1 TGCGCCAGCAGCGGGGACAGGTTGGACTCTGGAAACACCATATATTTT CASSGDRLDSGNTIYF
TRBD2 - TRBJ2-2 TRBV11-3 TGTGCCAGCAGCTCCGGACTAGTGGTATCCGGGGAGCTGTTTTTT CASSSGLVVSGELFF
TRBD1 - TRBJ1-1 TRBV27 TGTGCCAGCAGTTCCACAGGGGGCTCGAACACTGAAGCTTTCTTT CASSSTGGSNTEAFF
TRBD1 - TRBJ1-1 TRBV19 TGTGCCAGTAGTCCGGACAGGGGCACTGAAGCTTTCTTT CASSPDRGTEAFF